A selection of T cell receptor beta chains follows, all from one sample in a study of blood T cell repertoires in COVID-19. Profiled with immunoSEQ multiplex PCR; TCRdb holds only in-frame clones, not every one. The sample has 400,000 or so clones, 70% to 90% seen once. Sequencing was done on a sample of peripheral blood. Receptors were obtained from a human donor in a cohort sampled during active COVID-19. The CDR3 runs from the conserved cysteine through the conserved F or W. D genes are given only for firm matches. Size is stated for part of the rows, as once, few or many counts, or as a class when the clone is expanded.

TRBJ1-2 | TRBV10-3 | few | TRBD1 | TGTGCCATCAGTTCGGACAGGGTGGGGGTCTATGGCTACACCTTC | CAISSDRVGVYGYTF
TRBJ2-5 | TRBV30 | - | TRBD1 | TGTGCCTGGAGTGGGGACAGGGTGCGAGAGACCCAGTACTTC | CAWSGDRVRETQYF
TRBJ1-3 | TRBV10-3 | - | - | TGTGCCATCAGACCTGACAGTACTGGAAACACCATATATTTT | CAIRPDSTGNTIYF
TRBJ2-3 | TRBV28 | many | TRBD2 | TGTGCCAGCAGTTCCTTAGCGGGAGGTGGTGCAGATACGCAGTATTTT | CASSSLAGGGADTQYF
TRBJ2-3 | TRBV3-1/TRBV3-2 | - | - | TGTGCCAGCAGCCAGTGGGAGGCAGGGAGCACAGATACGCAGTATTTT | CASSQWEAGSTDTQYF
TRBJ1-5 | TRBV2 | - | - | TGTGCCAGCAGTATACGAGGCAGGGCAGGGAATCAGCCCCAGCATTTT | CASSIRGRAGNQPQHF
TRBJ1-2 | TRBV3-1/TRBV3-2 | - | - | TGTGCCAGCAGGGCAGGGTATGGCTATGGCTACACCTTC | CASRAGYGYGYTF
TRBJ2-7 | TRBV11-2 | - | TRBD1 | TGTGCCAGCAGCCTCACAGGGGCGAACTACGAGCAGTACTTC | CASSLTGANYEQYF
TRBJ2-7 | TRBV7-3 | - | - | TGTGCCAGCAGCCTAGAGGGGCAGGGGTCCTACGAGCAGTACTTC | CASSLEGQGSYEQYF
TRBJ1-5 | TRBV5-1 | - | TRBD1 | TGCGCCAGCAGCTTGGGGACAGGCTCAAATCAGCCCCAGCATTTT | CASSLGTGSNQPQHF
TRBJ2-1 | TRBV19 | once | TRBD1 | TGTGCCAGTAGTATGACAGGGGGCTCCAAAATGTACAGTGAGCAGTTCTTC | CASSMTGGSKMYSEQFF
TRBJ1-2 | TRBV30 | - | - | TGTGCCTGGAGTGAGGGGTCTGACTATGGCTACACCTTC | CAWSEGSDYGYTF
TRBJ2-1 | TRBV11-3 | - | TRBD1 | TGTGCCAGCAGCTCGGACAGGGGCAAATACAATGAGCAGTTCTTC | CASSSDRGKYNEQFF
TRBJ1-3 | TRBV12-3/TRBV12-4 | - | - | TGTGCCAGCACCGTTAGCTCTGGAAACACCATATATTTT | CASTVSSGNTIYF
TRBJ2-5 | TRBV4-1 | - | - | TGCGCCAGCAGCCAAGGGTCGGGGTTTTCAGAGACCCAGTACTTC | CASSQGSGFSETQYF
TRBJ2-3 | TRBV15 | - | - | TGTGCCACCAGCAGAGCGCAGGTCACTAGCACAGATACGCAGTATTTT | CATSRAQVTSTDTQYF
TRBJ2-7 | TRBV7-6 | - | - | TGTGCCAGCAGCCCCTCCCCCACAGGTCTCTACGAGCAGTACTTC | CASSPSPTGLYEQYF
TRBJ1-1 | TRBV6-5 | - | - | TGTGCCACCGTGGGTACAGTGAACACTGAAGCTTTCTTT | CATVGTVNTEAFF
TRBJ2-3 | TRBV6-1 | - | - | TGTGCCAGCAGTCCCGGGACATCAACGCAGTATTTT | CASSPGTSTQYF
TRBJ1-1 | TRBV30 | - | TRBD1 | TGTGCCTTTGACAGGGATTACACTGAAGCTTTCTTT | CAFDRDYTEAFF
TRBJ2-2 | TRBV28 | - | TRBD2 | TGTGCTCTACGGCGGGGGGTGAACACCGGGGAGCTGTTTTTT | CALRRGVNTGELFF
TRBJ1-3 | TRBV11-2 | - | - | TGTGCCAGCAGCTACCAAGCATACTCTGGAAACACCATATATTTT | CASSYQAYSGNTIYF
TRBJ2-3 | TRBV7-2 | - | TRBD1 | TGTGCCAGCAGCTTCGACAGGGGTGCCACAGATACGCAGTATTTT | CASSFDRGATDTQYF
TRBJ1-1 | TRBV29-1 | - | - | TGCAGCGTTGTCCCCGCTACAGGGTCGAACACTGAAGCTTTCTTT | CSVVPATGSNTEAFF
TRBJ2-5 | TRBV21-1 | - | - | TGTGCCAGCAGCACTAACGGACAGGGCGGCGAGACCCAGTACTTC | CASSTNGQGGETQYF
TRBJ1-2 | TRBV11-2 | - | TRBD1 | TGTGCCAGCAGCTCAGGGGGGTCCTATGGCTACACCTTC | CASSSGGSYGYTF
TRBJ2-1 | TRBV4-1 | - | TRBD2 | TGCGCCAGCAGCCGTGGGATAGCGGGGGGCTTGAGCTCCTACAATGAGCAGTTCTTC | CASSRGIAGGLSSYNEQFF
TRBJ1-5 | TRBV19 | once | - | TGTGCCAGTAGTCACAGTGGGGCCAATCAGCCCCAGCATTTT | CASSHSGANQPQHF
TRBJ1-2 | TRBV11-2 | - | - | TGTGCCAGCAGCTTGACAGTTAACTATGGCTACACCTTC | CASSLTVNYGYTF
TRBJ2-1 | TRBV1 | - | - | TGCACAGTACTAGCGGGGGGGCCCGATGAGCAGTTCTTC | CTVLAGGPDEQFF
TRBJ1-1 | TRBV11-3 | few | - | TGTGCCAGCAGCTTCTCCGGGACACCGAACACTGAAGCTTTCTTT | CASSFSGTPNTEAFF
TRBJ2-4 | TRBV3-1/TRBV3-2 | - | - | TGTGCCAGCAGCCTACTTGCCCGGAGCATTCAGTACTTC | CASSLLARSIQYF
TRBJ2-7 | TRBV20-1 | - | - | TGCAGTGCTAGTCCGGGAGAGGGTATTACCTACGAGCAGTACTTC | CSASPGEGITYEQYF
TRBJ2-2 | TRBV2 | - | - | TGTGCCAGCAGTCCGGGACTCCATAACACCGGGGAGCTGTTTTTT | CASSPGLHNTGELFF
TRBJ2-7 | TRBV4-1 | few | - | TGCGCCAGCAGCCAAGGTCCGGGACTGCCTTCCTACGAGCAGTACTTC | CASSQGPGLPSYEQYF
TRBJ2-5 | TRBV3-1/TRBV3-2 | once | - | TGTGCCAGCACCCTACCGGGACAACAAGAGACCCAGTACTTC | CASTLPGQQETQYF
TRBJ2-2 | TRBV10-3 | - | - | TGTGCCATCAGTGCGGCGGCGAACACCGGGGAGCTGTTTTTT | CAISAAANTGELFF
TRBJ2-1 | TRBV10-3 | - | TRBD2 | TGTGCCATCAGTCCTAGGGCGGGGGTCTACAATGAGCAGTTCTTC | CAISPRAGVYNEQFF
TRBJ2-3 | TRBV18 | - | TRBD2 | TGTGCCAGCTCACCTTCGGGGGACTACCGCACAGATACGCAGTATTTT | CASSPSGDYRTDTQYF
TRBJ2-7 | TRBV20-1 | - | - | TGCAGTGCCTCAGCGGGCTACGAGCAGTACTTC | CSASAGYEQYF
TRBJ1-6 | TRBV19 | - | - | TGTGCCAGTAGCCGACAAGCCTCCGATAATTCACCCCTCCACTTT | CASSRQASDNSPLHF
TRBJ1-5 | TRBV10-2 | - | - | TGCGCCAGCAGTCCCTTTAGACGGGGGGTCGACCAGCCCCAGCATTTT | CASSPFRRGVDQPQHF
TRBJ2-5 | TRBV10-2 | - | TRBD1 | TGCGCCAGCAGTGCAGGGGGCAACCGCATGGCCCAGTACTTC | CASSAGGNRMAQYF
TRBJ2-3 | TRBV7-9 | once | TRBD2 | TGTGCCAGCTTGACTAGCGGGACCACAGATACGCAGTATTTT | CASLTSGTTDTQYF
TRBJ2-7 | TRBV6-5 | once | TRBD1 | TGTGCCAGCAGTCAGGACAGGGGGCCCGGGTACGAGCAGTACTTC | CASSQDRGPGYEQYF
TRBJ1-2 | TRBV4-1 | - | - | TGCGCCAGCAGCCAAGTGGGAGCTGGTGGCTACACCTTC | CASSQVGAGGYTF
TRBJ2-3 | TRBV11-1 | - | TRBD1 | TGTGCCAGCAGCCTCGACAGGGGCAACGTAGATACGCAGTATTTT | CASSLDRGNVDTQYF
TRBJ2-5 | TRBV2 | - | TRBD2 | TGTGCCAGCAGCAGCGGGACCCGGTTGGGGGAGACCCAGTACTTC | CASSSGTRLGETQYF
TRBJ2-3 | TRBV7-2 | - | TRBD2 | TGTGCCAGCAGCTTAGTGGGCGGGGGAGATATAGATACGCAGTATTTT | CASSLVGGGDIDTQYF
TRBJ1-1 | TRBV5-4 | - | - | TGTGCCAGTCGGGTCAGGGGGAACACTGAAGCTTTCTTT | CASRVRGNTEAFF
TRBJ1-1 | TRBV6-5 | few | TRBD1 | TGTGCCAGCAGTCCTGAGACAGGGACGGTCACTGAAGCTTTCTTT | CASSPETGTVTEAFF
TRBJ2-7 | TRBV5-1 | - | - | TGCGCCAGCAGCTTGGGGAGTTCCTACGAGCAGTACTTC | CASSLGSSYEQYF
TRBJ1-5 | TRBV4-1 | few | - | TGCGCCAGCAGCCGGGGGGTCTTTCAGCCCCAGCATTTT | CASSRGVFQPQHF
TRBJ2-7 | TRBV4-2 | - | - | TGTGCCAGCAGCCAAGATCTCGAGCCTCCCTACGAGCAGTACTTC | CASSQDLEPPYEQYF
TRBJ2-1 | TRBV14 | - | TRBD2 | TGTGCCAGCAGCCAAGAACGTGGGGGGGGAATCTACAATGAGCAGTTCTTC | CASSQERGGGIYNEQFF